This TCR beta chain derives from a study of OX40 agonist ivuxolimab in advanced cancers. General notes on the study: Ivuxolimab was an agonistic, fully human IgG2 monoclonal antibody directed against OX40 (CD134), a costimulatory receptor. Three dose-escalation patients achieved partial responses, one with hepatocellular carcinoma and two with cutaneous melanoma. The point of sequencing TCRbeta in the periphery was to test whether ivuxolimab changed TCR sequence diversity and drove clonal T-cell expansion. A male proportion of roughly 80% and a mean age of about 60 years, ranging from about 20 to 85, were recorded for the dose-escalation cohort. The monotherapy dose-escalation portion (N = 52 patients) of the phase I ivuxolimab trial is reported in the paper. Among the roughly 50 dose-escalation patients, around 20 had hepatocellular carcinoma, roughly 15 melanoma, 9 renal cell carcinoma and 9 head and neck cancer. Patients were allowed to have had prior anti-PD-1, anti-PD-L1 or anti-CTLA-4 therapy, and approximately 40% of the dose-escalation patients had been treated with checkpoint inhibitors. Intravenous ivuxolimab was administered to patients every 2 weeks at six dose levels: 0.01, 0.1, 0.3, 1.5, 3 and 10 mg/kg. The paper as a whole reports these results and caveats: At doses from 0.1 to 3.0 mg/kg, clonal expansion was seen in both CD4+ and CD8+ blood T cells between baseline and week 6. Antigen specificity was not determined for the clonally expanded peripheral T cells. In the 0.1-3.0 mg/kg groups, partial responders were among the patients with the lowest normalized peripheral clonal expansion, particularly in CD8+ T cells. Low levels of normalized T-cell clonal expansion were also shown by some nonresponding patients. After ivuxolimab, more expanded clones were found on average in CD8+ T cells than in CD4+ T cells.

Patients with a history of autoimmune disease or receiving systemic immunosuppression were excluded from the trial. Peripheral blood for TCR sequencing was collected from all dose cohorts at baseline, on cycle 4 day 1, and on cycle 7 day 1. The samples were taken from a phase I, first-in-human, multicenter, open-label dose-escalation trial of ivuxolimab. Adults with locally advanced or metastatic melanoma, renal cell, hepatocellular, or head and neck squamous cell carcinoma were enrolled in the trial. CD4+ and CD8+ T cells were sorted separately from peripheral blood before TCR sequencing. A remark on this clone: Its antigen is currently not known. No much larger clonotype is one base removed from it; base qualities were not supplied.

For sequencing of the TCRbeta CDR3 region, genomic DNA was extracted from the sorted cells. The immunoSEQ Assay was used to sequence the TCRbeta CDR3 regions. TCRdb carries this immuneACCESS record with in-frame sequences only. Its versions omit some clonotypes, under half of them owing to an unresolved V gene in the studies checked, with the rest unexplained. The sample has tens of thousands of clones on record, 80% to 90% of them singletons. Around 2.1% of the sample is in the top ten clones. CDR1 is given as MNHNS and CDR2 as SASEGT, both from the germline V gene. The trim is 7 bases for V and 7 bases for J, with a gap of 17 bases between the germline ends. The CDR3 spans 14 residues, from the cysteine through the phenylalanine. Of the read, only the CDR3 DNA is kept; its 42 bases are in frame from base 1.

This chain joins TRBV6-1 to TRBJ1-5, and the D gene may be TRBD1, 6 bases matching. Sequencing was performed on CD4+ or CD8+ T cells sorted from blood, taken in a trial of the OX40 agonist ivuxolimab. The receptor was derived from an adult with an advanced solid tumor such as melanoma, head and neck, liver or kidney cancer. The CDR3 protein sequence reads: CASIRGGVSQPQHF. The bases are TGTGCCAGCATTCGAGGGGGGGTAAGCCAGCCCCAGCATTTT.